The 2 T cell receptor beta chains below all came from one sample that was sequenced in a study of identical twins. TCRdb re-derived calls from the 5' RACE reads in MiXCR, one entry per CDR3 protein. The table records 1.5 million or so distinct CDR3 sequences, about 30% of them present only once. Sequenced: cord blood. These receptors originate from a newborn girl in good health.

The chain uses TRBV9 and TRBJ2-1; 11 bases map to TRBD2. CDR1 is SGDLS, CDR2 YYNGEE, per germline. This CDR3 comprises 18 residues. V was clipped by 0 bases and J by 0 bases; unmatched bases: 5. The CDR3, as DNA: TGTGCCAGCAGCGTAGGACTAGCGGGGCCCGTCTCCTACAATGAGCAGTTCTTC. Translating it yields CASSVGLAGPVSYNEQFF.

The rearrangement links TRBV29-1 to TRBJ2-2; TRBD1 aligns across 8 bases. The CDR3 has 13 amino acids. The germline V gene has CDR1 SQVTM and CDR2 ANQGSEA. J gave up 5 bases and V 8 bases, and 7 bases lay outside the gene matches. CDR3 sequence: CSLDRDRTGELFF. The CDR3 DNA follows: TGCAGCTTGGACAGGGACCGTACCGGGGAGCTGTTTTTT.